This passage covers 12 T cell receptor beta chains from one sample sequenced in a study of blood T cell repertoires in COVID-19. Clones were sequenced by immunoSEQ multiplex PCR, and TCRdb holds only the in-frame ones, with some missing. This table holds about 120,000 clones, almost 90% found once. The sample taken for sequencing was peripheral blood. These TCRs come from a woman aged 55-69 years with COVID-19, enrolled during active disease.

This chain joins TRBV19 and TRBJ1-6, with 7 bases lining up with TRBD1. The CDR3 runs to 15 residues. Germline CDR1 LNHDA, CDR2 SQIVND (reference sequence). V gave up 2 bases and J gave up 7 bases; unmatched junction bases: 5. The CDR3 loop reads CASSISTGVNSPLHF. CDR3 coding DNA: TGTGCCAGTAGTATATCAACAGGGGTAAATTCACCCCTCCACTTT.

The chain joins TRBV5-1 to TRBJ2-6; D is perhaps TRBD1 (5 bases). V dropped 2 bases and J dropped 2 bases, with 5 bases sitting between them. Germline values: CDR1 SGHRS, CDR2 YFSETQ. The length of the CDR3 is 14 residues. The CDR3 DNA sequence: TGCGCCAGCAGCTTAGGGGCTGGGGCCAACGTCCTGACTTTC. Translating it yields CASSLGAGANVLTF.

V is TRBV3-1 (or the pseudogene TRBV3-2) and J is TRBJ2-1; the D gene is possibly TRBD2 (5 bases). Trimming shortened V by 0 bases and J by 10 bases, and 16 bases separated the two germline ends. The CDR3 runs 15 residues. Germline lookup yields CDR1 LGHDT and CDR2 YNNKEL (reference sequence). This CDR3 reads CASSQERVSGREQFF. The CDR3 coding sequence is TGTGCCAGCAGCCAAGAACGCGTCAGCGGACGAGAGCAGTTCTTC.

The V and J genes are TRBV11-2 and TRBJ1-2; perhaps TRBD1 as D (6 bases). The V end was cut by 5 bases, the J end by 4 bases, with 17 bases between. Germline V lookup: CDR1 SGHAT, CDR2 FQNNGV. This CDR3 comprises 15 residues. DNA of the CDR3: TGTGCCAGCAGCCCCCCCGGGACATCGGGCTATGGCTACACCTTC. Amino acid sequence: CASSPPGTSGYGYTF.

The chain joins TRBV6-5 to TRBJ1-4, with unresolved D. Trimming pared 0 bases from V and 8 bases from J, leaving 4 bases between. Germline CDR1 reads MNHEY; CDR2 reads SVGAGI. The CDR3 has 12 amino acids. CDR3 region: CASSYSREKLFF. DNA for the CDR3: TGTGCCAGCAGTTACTCCAGGGAAAAACTGTTTTTT.

This chain connects TRBV27 to TRBJ2-5; 7 bases map to TRBD1. The CDR3 has 16 residues. The germline V gene has CDR1 MNHEY and CDR2 SMNVEV (reference sequence). After removal of 3 bases from V and 5 bases from J, the junction contained 12 bases not matched to a gene. CDR3 region: CASSFLRQGSPETQYF. CDR3 in DNA: TGTGCCAGCAGTTTTTTGAGACAGGGAAGTCCGGAGACCCAGTACTTC.

The chain links TRBV30 to TRBJ1-6, with D perhaps TRBD1 (6 bases). CDR3 size: 16 residues. Trimming pared 1 base from V and 9 bases from J, leaving 19 bases between. Per the germline V gene, CDR1 is GTSNPN and CDR2 is SVGIG (reference sequence). The CDR3 bases are TGTGCCTGGAGTGCTCACAGGGTAGAAAGTGGTTCACCCCTCCACTTT. Protein product: CAWSAHRVESGSPLHF.

The rearrangement links TRBV11-3 to TRBJ1-1; D is ambiguous. V lost 1 base, J lost 1 base, and 4 bases lay in between. Germline CDR1 SGHNT, CDR2 YENEEA. The CDR3 loop spans 13 amino acids. As DNA, the CDR3 is TGTGCCAGCAGCTTAGCCAGGAACACTGAAGCTTTCTTT. Amino acid sequence: CASSLARNTEAFF. Together with reference TRBV11-3 and TRBJ1-1, the CDR3 gives the full variable domain: EAGVVQSPRYKIIEKKQPVAFWCNPISGHNTLYWYLQNLGQGPELLIRYENEEAVDDSQLPKDRFSAERLKGVDSTLKIQPAELGDSAVYLCASSLARNTEAFFGQGTRLTVV.

CDR3 bases: TGTGCCAGCTCACCACCTCCGGGAAAACCTGAAGCTTTCTTT. It translates to CASSPPPGKPEAFF. The V and J genes are TRBV18 and TRBJ1-1, with D hard to call. The V gene lost 0 bases and the J gene lost 6 bases, with 11 bases spanning the gap. CDR1 and CDR2 (germline): KGHSH, LQKENI. CDR3 length: 14 residues.

The rearrangement links TRBV3-1 (or the pseudogene TRBV3-2) to TRBJ2-3; no firm D call. V shed 6 bases and J shed 5 bases, with 15 bases lying between them. This CDR3 has 14 amino acids. Germline values: CDR1 LGHDT, CDR2 YNNKEL (reference sequence). The CDR3: CASSPRLAEDTQYF. The CDR3 DNA reads as TGTGCCAGCAGTCCTCGGTTAGCAGAAGATACGCAGTATTTT.

The chain has TRBV6-5 and TRBJ1-5; TRBD1 aligns across 12 bases. The V gene's germline CDR1 is MNHEY and CDR2 SVGAGI. J was trimmed by 6 bases and V by 6 bases; bases with no gene match: 6. This CDR3 is 15 amino acids long. In nucleotides, the CDR3 is TGTGCCAGCAGCCCGGGACAGGGGGCAATTCAGCCCCAGCATTTT. It is translated as CASSPGQGAIQPQHF.

The chain employs TRBV7-2 and TRBJ2-1; 8 positions agree with TRBD2. Germline V gene sequence: CDR1 SGHTA, CDR2 FQGNSA. J gave up 7 bases and V 5 bases, and 10 bases lay outside the gene matches. The CDR3 is 15 amino acids. The chain's CDR3 is CASSHGGDPWNEQFF. Written as DNA, the CDR3 is TGTGCCAGCAGCCACGGGGGGGACCCTTGGAATGAGCAGTTCTTC.